These 14 T cell receptor beta chains were sequenced from one sample in a study of high-grade serous ovarian cancer treatment subgroups. The repertoire was sequenced with immunoSEQ multiplex PCR; TCRdb's copy has only in-frame clones and lacks some. The table records around 870 clones, around 73% of them present only once. The tumor samples were collected prior to definitive surgery or chemotherapy. The source material was tumor tissue. Receptors originate from a human donor with high-grade serous ovarian cancer.

This rearrangement joins TRBV19 to TRBJ1-5; the match to TRBD1 covers 8 bases. Germline V gene lookup returns CDR1 LNHDA and CDR2 SQIVND (reference sequence). V lost 3 bases and J lost 5; bases outside the gene matches: 6. The CDR3 contains 15 residues. CDR3 coding DNA: TGTGCCAGTAGTATCCAGACAGGGGCGCATCAGCCCCAGCATTTT. It is translated as CASSIQTGAHQPQHF.

V and J are TRBV18 and TRBJ1-3, with D unclear. This CDR3 comprises 16 residues. From germline, CDR1 is KGHSH and CDR2 LQKENI. The ends were cut back, 3 bases at V and 0 bases at J, with 12 bases in the middle. The CDR3 spells CASSPTNQISGNTIYF. The CDR3 bases are TGTGCCAGCTCACCGACCAATCAGATCTCTGGAAACACCATATATTTT.

The genes are TRBV7-9 and TRBJ1-1; D is uncertain. Germline-derived CDR1 and CDR2 are SEHNR and FQNEAQ (reference sequence). This CDR3 is built from 14 residues. The V end was cut by 5 bases, the J end by 1 base, with 11 bases between. This CDR3 is CASSPGSWNTEAFF. The CDR3, as DNA: TGTGCCAGCAGCCCCGGGAGCTGGAACACTGAAGCTTTCTTT.

The chain has TRBV7-3 and TRBJ1-5, with D possibly matching TRBD1 (5 bases). Germline V gives CDR1 SGHTA, CDR2 FQGTGA. This CDR3 is 14 amino acids long. The ends were cut back, 5 bases at V and 9 bases at J, with 17 bases in the middle. In nucleotides, the CDR3 is TGTGCCAGCAGCCTTAGACAAGGGGATCGGCCCCAGCATTTT. This translates into CASSLRQGDRPQHF.

The J gene is TRBJ1-5, the V gene TRBV28; D is possibly TRBD1 (5 bases). CDR1 is MDHEN and CDR2 is SYDVKM in the germline V gene. Trimming stripped 7 bases from V and 2 bases from J, with 15 bases between. The CDR3 contains 15 residues. The CDR3 protein is CASTGGVEGNQPQHF. CDR3 bases: TGTGCCAGCACTGGGGGGGTTGAAGGCAATCAGCCCCAGCATTTT.

The rearrangement joins TRBV10-1 to TRBJ2-2; a weak D match, TRBD1 (7 bases). CDR3 length: 15 residues. Trimming removed 9 bases at V and 7 bases at J, with 21 bases between. Germline V gene sequence: CDR1 WNHNN, CDR2 SYGVQD (reference sequence). CDR3 DNA: TGCGCCAGTCCAGGGGGGTTTAAGGAGCGCGGGGAGCTGTTTTTT. Protein product: CASPGGFKERGELFF.

The rearrangement links TRBV30 to TRBJ2-6; weak D call: TRBD1 (6 bases). The CDR3 extends over 16 amino acids. V lost 2 bases and J 0 bases, leaving 11 bases between the germline ends. Per germline, CDR1 GTSNPN and CDR2 SVGIG (reference sequence). The CDR3 is CAWSTTQGSGANVLTF. The DNA for the CDR3 is TGTGCCTGGAGTACAACACAGGGCTCTGGGGCCAACGTCCTGACTTTC.

The V gene is TRBV10-3, the J gene TRBJ2-5; D is unresolved. Germline V lookup: CDR1 ENHRY, CDR2 SYGVKD. The CDR3 has 13 residues. The V gene lost 2 bases and the J gene lost 3 bases, with 7 bases spanning the gap. The CDR3: CAISERWEETQYF. The CDR3 DNA follows: TGTGCCATCAGTGAGAGGTGGGAAGAGACCCAGTACTTC.

The chain couples TRBV4-2 to TRBJ2-1, with 7 bases identical to TRBD2. Germline trimming cut 5 bases from V and 6 bases from J; bases unmatched to any gene: 10. This CDR3 has 15 residues. Per germline, CDR1 LGHNA and CDR2 YNFKEQ. The chain's CDR3 is CASSYRGEASNEQFF. The CDR3 DNA sequence: TGTGCCAGCAGCTACCGGGGGGAGGCGTCCAATGAGCAGTTCTTC.

This clone was counted only a few times. This chain links TRBV5-1 with TRBJ1-1, with D possibly matching TRBD1 (6 bases). The CDR3 length is 14 residues. V lost 0 bases, J lost 3 bases, and 9 bases lay in between. The germline gives CDR1 SGHRS, CDR2 YFSETQ. The CDR3 here is CASSLGPGDTEAFF. CDR3 coding DNA: TGCGCCAGCAGCTTGGGTCCAGGGGACACTGAAGCTTTCTTT.

The CDR3 loop reads CASRGQGSYEQYF. The CDR3, as DNA: TGTGCCAGCAGGGGACAGGGATCGTACGAGCAGTACTTC. This chain uses TRBV25-1 with TRBJ2-7, with 9 nucleotides matching TRBD1. The germline CDR1 and CDR2 sequences are MGHDK and SYGVNS. The CDR3 consists of 13 residues. V lost 6 bases and J lost 4; bases outside the gene matches: 4.

The chain carries TRBV19 and TRBJ2-7; D assignment may be TRBD1 or TRBD2 (5 bases each). V lost 10 bases and J 3 bases, leaving 10 bases between the germline ends. The germline CDR1 and CDR2 sequences are LNHDA and SQIVND (reference sequence). This CDR3 contains 11 residues. In nucleotides, the CDR3 is TGTGCCACGGGGCAGCACTACGAGCAGTACTTC. Translated, it gives CATGQHYEQYF.

This chain uses TRBV7-8 with TRBJ2-7, with a possible D match to TRBD2 (6 bases). Between the trimmed V and J ends, which lost 4 bases and 2 bases, there was a span of 12 bases. Germline CDR1 and CDR2: SGHVS and FQNEAQ. This CDR3 has 14 residues. The CDR3 here is CASSYGTGAYEQYF. The CDR3 DNA is TGTGCCAGCAGCTACGGGACTGGGGCCTACGAGCAGTACTTC.

V is TRBV6-5 and J is TRBJ1-4; D perhaps matches TRBD1 (6 bases). Germline values: CDR1 MNHEY, CDR2 SVGAGI. The CDR3 runs to 15 residues. Trimming cost V 6 bases and J 4 bases, with 15 bases left between them. The CDR3 is CASRDTGTINEKLFF. In nucleotides, the CDR3 is TGTGCCAGCAGGGATACCGGGACAATTAATGAAAAACTGTTTTTT.